One sample yielded the 24 T cell receptor beta chains listed below, sequenced in a study of T cell responses to AZD1222 COVID-19 vaccine. Profiling relied on immunoSEQ multiplex PCR, and the TCRdb table lists in-frame clones only, not all of them. The sample has about 130,000 clones; just over 85% are singletons. The material was peripheral blood, obtained on day 0 of AZD1222 vaccination. Receptors were obtained from an adult in good health.

This rearrangement joins TRBV6-6 to TRBJ1-1, with 7 nucleotides matching TRBD1. From germline, CDR1 is MNHNY and CDR2 SVGAGI (reference sequence). CDR3 size: 14 residues. The ends lost 4 bases at V and 3 bases at J; junction bases unmatched: 5. CDR3 in amino acids: CASSFQGGDTEAFF. As DNA, the CDR3 is TGTGCCAGCAGTTTTCAGGGGGGGGACACTGAAGCTTTCTTT.

The V call is TRBV6-5, the J call TRBJ2-7, with D unresolved. The CDR3 extends over 13 amino acids. Looked up from germline, CDR1 is MNHEY and CDR2 is SVGAGI. Trimming took 4 bases from V and 3 from J, leaving 10 bases between them. The CDR3 loop is CASSSPTVYEQYF. Here the CDR3 DNA reads TGTGCCAGCAGTTCCCCAACAGTCTACGAGCAGTACTTC.

This rearrangement joins TRBV7-9 to TRBJ1-6; tentatively, D is TRBD1 (5 bases). Trimming stripped 0 bases from V and 9 bases from J, with 12 bases between. The germline CDR1 and CDR2 sequences are SEHNR and FQNEAQ (reference sequence). The length of the CDR3 is 15 residues. The CDR3 loop reads CASSLAGRISSPLHF. Here the CDR3 DNA reads TGTGCCAGCAGCTTAGCGGGACGAATTAGTTCACCCCTCCACTTT.

J is TRBJ2-7 and V is TRBV4-1, with D perhaps TRBD1 or TRBD2 (5 bases each). This CDR3 has 14 residues. Trimming stripped 1 base from V and 0 bases from J, with 7 bases between. CDR1 is MGHRA and CDR2 is YSYEKL in the germline V gene. For the CDR3, the DNA is TGCGCCAGCAGCCAAGTGGGGGACTCCTACGAGCAGTACTTC. Its protein is CASSQVGDSYEQYF.

The chain employs TRBV10-1 and TRBJ2-7; D is unclear. Trimming removed 2 bases at V and 2 bases at J, with 10 bases between. The CDR3 length is 14 residues. Germline V gives CDR1 WNHNN, CDR2 SYGVQD (reference sequence). CDR3 residues: CASSELGFTYEQYF. DNA for the CDR3: TGCGCCAGCAGTGAGCTTGGGTTCACCTACGAGCAGTACTTC.

The chain employs TRBV6-5 and TRBJ2-7; maybe TRBD1 (6 bases). The germline gives CDR1 MNHEY, CDR2 SVGAGI. This CDR3 region has 15 residues. V was trimmed by 6 bases and J by 2 bases, leaving 17 bases between them. The CDR3 sequence: CASRRRIQGTYEQYF. The CDR3 coding sequence is TGTGCCAGCAGACGGAGGATACAGGGAACCTACGAGCAGTACTTC.

A single count supports this clone. The chain combines TRBV25-1 with TRBJ1-1; 7 bases match TRBD1. The CDR3 spans 13 residues. V shed 5 bases, J shed 3 bases, and the junction held 3 bases outside the gene matches. The germline V gene encodes CDR1 MGHDK and CDR2 SYGVNS. Here the CDR3 reads CASSNTGDTEAFF. Here the CDR3 DNA reads TGTGCCAGCAGTAACACAGGGGACACTGAAGCTTTCTTT.

The rearrangement joins TRBV19 to TRBJ2-7, with a weak D call TRBD1 (5 bases). From germline, CDR1 is LNHDA and CDR2 SQIVND (reference sequence). CDR3 length: 13 amino acids. Trimming pared 8 bases from V and 4 bases from J, leaving 15 bases between. The CDR3 loop is CASRPSGHYEQYF. The CDR3 nucleotides are TGTGCCAGTCGACCCTCAGGGCATTACGAGCAGTACTTC.

This chain links TRBV29-1 with TRBJ1-2; maybe TRBD1 (6 bases). This CDR3 has 12 amino acids. With 6 bases removed from V and 2 bases from J, the gap between germline ends came to 10 bases. Germline V gene sequence: CDR1 SQVTM, CDR2 ANQGSEA. CDR3 residues: CSVDTGNYGYTF. The CDR3 DNA is TGCAGCGTGGATACAGGGAACTATGGCTACACCTTC.

This clone showed up just a few times. The V gene is TRBV6-5, the J gene TRBJ1-1; D ambiguous. The V end lost 3 bases, the J end lost 8 bases, and 7 bases lay between the germline ends. The CDR3 totals 11 residues. The germline V gene has CDR1 MNHEY and CDR2 SVGAGI. The CDR3 nucleotides are TGTGCCAGCAGTTATGGTCCAGAAGCTTTCTTT. Its translation: CASSYGPEAFF.

This clone was counted only a few times. V usage is TRBV6-2 or TRBV6-3 and J usage is TRBJ2-3; 7 bases line up with TRBD2. Germline values: CDR1 MNHEY, CDR2 SVGEGT. The J segment lost 4 bases and the V segment lost 6 bases, leaving 10 bases of the junction unmatched. The CDR3 extends over 15 amino acids. The CDR3 loop reads CASSERASGSDTQYF. The CDR3 nucleotides read TGTGCCAGCAGCGAACGGGCTAGCGGTTCAGATACGCAGTATTTT.

This sequence joins TRBV11-3 and TRBJ2-6; D not resolved. The CDR3 contains 13 residues. The germline gives CDR1 SGHNT, CDR2 YENEEA. V was clipped by 8 bases and J by 0 bases, with 5 bases between them. The CDR3 here is CASRPSGANVLTF. The DNA for the CDR3 is TGTGCCAGCCGGCCCTCTGGGGCCAACGTCCTGACTTTC.

This clone was detected only a few times. The chain employs TRBV7-2 and TRBJ2-1; 7 nucleotides align to TRBD1. V lost 2 bases to trimming and J lost 9 bases; unmatched junction nucleotides: 10. CDR1 is SGHTA and CDR2 is FQGNSA in the germline V gene. The CDR3 runs to 15 residues. This CDR3 reads CASSLSSGQWGEQFF. As DNA, the CDR3 is TGTGCCAGCAGCTTAAGCTCGGGACAGTGGGGTGAGCAGTTCTTC.

The rearrangement uses TRBV19 and TRBJ1-1, with D possibly matching TRBD1 (6 bases). The germline V gene has CDR1 LNHDA and CDR2 SQIVND (reference sequence). The CDR3 loop spans 14 amino acids. V gave up 3 bases and J gave up 5 bases, with 13 bases separating them. CDR3 loop: CASSIGQIRTEAFF. The DNA of the CDR3 is TGTGCCAGTAGTATTGGACAGATACGGACTGAAGCTTTCTTT.

This clone was counted once. The CDR3 nucleotides read TGCAGTGCCAGTCCGCGGGAGGGCGACACAGATACGCAGTATTTT. It yields the protein CSASPREGDTDTQYF. The gene calls are TRBV20-1 and TRBJ2-3, with TRBD2 identical over 9 bases. The germline V gene has CDR1 DFQATT and CDR2 SNEGSKA (reference sequence). Trimming cost V 6 bases and J 2 bases; bases outside gene matches: 9. This CDR3 comprises 15 residues.

V and J are TRBV7-9 and TRBJ1-4; D is uncertain. Germline CDR1 is SEHNR and CDR2 is FQNEAQ (reference sequence). The V end lost 7 bases, the J end lost 0 bases, and 9 bases lay between the germline ends. The CDR3 is 14 residues long. The CDR3 DNA reads TGTGCCAGCAATAATCTCCCAACTAATGAAAAACTGTTTTTT. This translates into CASNNLPTNEKLFF.

V gene TRBV4-2 combines with J gene TRBJ1-1; TRBD1 agrees at 7 bases. Germline CDR1 and CDR2: LGHNA and YNFKEQ. This CDR3 spans 15 amino acids. Trimming took 4 bases from V and 0 from J; bases not matched to a gene: 5. The CDR3, as DNA: TGTGCCAGCAGCCGCCTACAGGGGTTGAACACTGAAGCTTTCTTT. Translated: CASSRLQGLNTEAFF.

V gene TRBV12-3 or TRBV12-4 combines with J gene TRBJ2-5; D ambiguous. The CDR3 is 12 residues long. The V end was cut by 2 bases, the J end by 4 bases, with 5 bases between. The CDR3 DNA reads TGTGCCAGCAGTTTAATGGGAGAGACCCAGTACTTC. Protein sequence: CASSLMGETQYF.

V and J are TRBV6-5 and TRBJ1-1, with TRBD1 matching over 7 bases. CDR1 is MNHEY and CDR2 is SVGAGI in the germline V gene. J gave up 5 bases and V 0 bases, and 6 bases lay outside the gene matches. The CDR3 consists of 15 residues. The DNA for the CDR3 is TGTGCCAGCAGTTACTCGACAGGGAGTTGGACTGAAGCTTTCTTT. Its translation is CASSYSTGSWTEAFF.

The chain links TRBV11-2 to TRBJ2-1; 9 positions agree with TRBD1. Trimming took 5 bases from V and 4 from J; bases not matched to a gene: 12. Germline CDR1 and CDR2: SGHAT and FQNNGV. This CDR3 spans 17 amino acids. The CDR3 spells CASSNNLGQGSYNEQFF. The CDR3, as DNA: TGTGCCAGCAGCAACAACCTTGGACAGGGGTCATACAATGAGCAGTTCTTC.

The chain carries TRBV6-5 and TRBJ1-3; weak D call: TRBD1 (5 bases). CDR1 MNHEY and CDR2 SVGAGI come from the germline V gene. The V and J ends lost 0 bases and 0 bases respectively, with 9 bases between them. CDR3 length equals 16 residues. CDR3 DNA: TGTGCCAGCAGTTACTCATCCGGGGGCTCTGGAAACACCATATATTTT. Its translation is CASSYSSGGSGNTIYF.

V and J are TRBV2 and TRBJ1-1; 9 bases line up with TRBD1. The CDR3 is 14 amino acids. In germline, CDR1 is SNHLY, CDR2 FYNNEI. V gave up 5 bases and J gave up 5 bases; unmatched junction bases: 6. The CDR3 sequence: CASSPDRGRTEAFF. Here the CDR3 DNA reads TGTGCCAGCAGTCCCGACAGGGGGAGGACTGAAGCTTTCTTT.

V and J are TRBV27 and TRBJ2-2; the match to TRBD2 covers 7 bases. The CDR3 extends over 14 amino acids. The V and J ends lost 2 bases and 3 bases, in that order; junction bases with no gene match: 0. The germline gives CDR1 MNHEY, CDR2 SMNVEV (reference sequence). The CDR3 region has the DNA TGTGCCAGCAGTTTAGGGGGGGACACCGGGGAGCTGTTTTTT. It is translated as CASSLGGDTGELFF.

This clone was observed once. The chain is built from TRBV3-1 (or the pseudogene TRBV3-2) and TRBJ1-3; D not certain. The CDR3 has 14 amino acids. With 1 base removed from V and 4 bases from J, the gap between germline ends came to 8 bases. Germline V lookup: CDR1 LGHDT, CDR2 YNNKEL (reference sequence). The CDR3 is CASSQGGGGNTIYF. Here the CDR3 DNA reads TGTGCCAGCAGCCAAGGGGGTGGCGGAAACACCATATATTTT.